This TCR beta chain came from a study of T cells after yellow fever vaccination. Findings of the study overall: Researchers noted that a small share of clonotypes showed up in both CD4 and CD8 compartments. Post-booster repertoires again held most primary-vaccination clones (approximately 96% CD4, 85% to 90% CD8). Weaker, the secondary response peaked sooner, at day 5 versus 15.

At least ten counts were recorded for this clonotype. Antigen: not known. Synthesis of TCR cDNA relied on 5'RACE template switching, which attached a universal primer site and UMIs. One entry per CDR3 protein, called by TCRdb with MiXCR from the 5' RACE reads. The sample consists of 500,000 to 650,000 distinct CDR3 sequences, around an eighth of them appearing once. After removal of 5 bases from V and 0 bases from J, the junction contained 7 bases not matched to a gene. The CDR3 length is 14 residues. The germline V gene encodes CDR1 GTSNPN and CDR2 SVGIG (reference sequence). This chain joins TRBV30 and TRBJ2-7; TRBD1 aligns across 7 bases. This specimen consisted of PBMCs, obtained on the day of the yellow fever booster vaccination. The sequence came from a young man who received the YFV17D yellow fever vaccine. As DNA, the CDR3 is TGTGCCTGGGATCAGACAGGGATCTCCTACGAGCAGTACTTC. Encoded protein: CAWDQTGISYEQYF.